This T cell receptor beta chain was recovered during a study of cytomegalovirus exposure and HLA in healthy donors. Regarding the study as a whole: First-cohort TCR clusters tended to co-occur in the approximately 110 validation repertoires, a later analysis found. Most TCR sequences were rare, but some public TCRs occurred in many donors.

Produced via immunoSEQ multiplex PCR; TCRdb's table is partial and in-frame only. The sample has 82,000 or so clones, around 95% seen once; the top ten hold more than 0.65%. Details on this clone: The antigen remains unidentified.

It was the approximately 110-subject validation cohort, separate from the approximately 690-subject first cohort, to which the donors belonged. V dropped 6 bases and J dropped 2 bases, with 13 bases sitting between them. The CDR3 is 14 residues long. Germline V CDR1 and CDR2: SGHDN, FVKESK. This receptor was identified in a woman aged 18-29 years in good health and CMV-seronegative. Sequencing was done on a sample of PBMCs. The gene calls are TRBV14 and TRBJ2-5, with D maybe TRBD1 (6 bases). The CDR3 reads CASSRGQLQETQYF. CDR3 DNA: TGTGCCAGCAGTCGTGGACAGTTACAAGAGACCCAGTACTTC.